This entry lists 14 T cell receptor beta chains sequenced from one sample in a study of cytomegalovirus exposure and HLA in healthy donors. Primers for the PCR totalled 60 Vbeta and 13 Jbeta. Some clones are missing from TCRdb's copy, which holds only in-frame ones; the method was immunoSEQ multiplex PCR. The sample lists 110,000 to 150,000 clones, roughly 70% seen once, with 6% to 8.5% in the top ten. The sample consisted of PBMCs. The receptors were sampled from a man aged 25 to 40 in good health and CMV-seronegative.

The rearrangement uses TRBV7-3 and TRBJ2-5, with D possibly matching TRBD2 (5 bases). CDR1 is SGHTA, CDR2 FQGTGA, per germline. The CDR3 has 13 amino acids. V shed 5 bases and J shed 2 bases, with 9 bases lying between them. The CDR3 DNA sequence: TGTGCCAGCAGCCGAGGCGGGCAAGAGACCCAGTACTTC. It codes for CASSRGGQETQYF.

This clone appeared once. J is TRBJ2-7 and V is TRBV4-1; TRBD1 matches at 7 bases. The CDR3 spans 15 residues. Germline V gene sequence: CDR1 MGHRA, CDR2 YSYEKL. Trimming took 0 bases from V and 3 from J; bases not matched to a gene: 5. The CDR3 reads CASSQEGDSIYEQYF. CDR3 DNA: TGCGCCAGCAGCCAAGAGGGGGACAGCATCTACGAGCAGTACTTC.

V gene TRBV7-8 combines with J gene TRBJ1-2; TRBD1 matches 7 bases. After removal of 5 bases from V and 14 bases from J, the junction contained 14 bases not matched to a gene. This CDR3 is 13 amino acids long. Germline V gives CDR1 SGHVS, CDR2 FQNEAQ. The DNA of the CDR3 is TGTGCCAGCAGCCCAGAGGACAGGACCGGTGAGACCTTC. Translated: CASSPEDRTGETF.

This chain uses TRBV28 with TRBJ2-7; the match to TRBD2 covers 9 bases. J gave up 3 bases and V 5 bases, and 5 bases lay outside the gene matches. This CDR3 is built from 14 residues. From germline, CDR1 is MDHEN and CDR2 SYDVKM. The CDR3 DNA reads as TGTGCCAGCAGTGGGCTAGCGGGGTACTACGAGCAGTACTTC. Translated: CASSGLAGYYEQYF.

The genes are TRBV6-1 and TRBJ2-3; a possible D gene is TRBD2 (6 bases). CDR3 size: 14 residues. The germline V and J ends were trimmed by 2 bases and 5 bases, with 11 bases remaining between them. Germline V CDR1 and CDR2: MNHNS, SASEGT. The CDR3, as DNA: TGTGCCAGCAGTGAACCTGGGCGGGAAGATACGCAGTATTTT. It is translated as CASSEPGREDTQYF.

The V and J genes are TRBV27 and TRBJ2-1; 7 nucleotides agree with TRBD1. The V and J ends lost 5 bases and 6 bases, in that order; junction bases with no gene match: 16. Germline CDR1 reads MNHEY; CDR2 reads SMNVEV (reference sequence). CDR3 size: 17 residues. Here the CDR3 reads CASSPLPGQLLFNEQFF. The CDR3 nucleotides read TGTGCCAGCAGTCCATTGCCGGGACAGCTCCTTTTCAATGAGCAGTTCTTC.

This chain connects TRBV20-1 to TRBJ1-4, with no clear D. This CDR3 comprises 11 residues. V was trimmed by 6 bases and J by 7 bases, leaving 9 bases between them. Germline V CDR1 and CDR2: DFQATT, SNEGSKA (reference sequence). The CDR3 DNA sequence: TGCAGTGCCAGGCGCCTTGAAAAACTGTTTTTT. Amino acids: CSARRLEKLFF.

The chain recombines TRBV19 with TRBJ1-1, with 10 bases fitting TRBD1. The germline CDR1 and CDR2 sequences are LNHDA and SQIVND (reference sequence). J lost 6 bases, V lost 7 bases, and 14 bases had no gene match. The CDR3 has 16 residues. This CDR3 is CASTIGTGAIFAEAFF. The CDR3 coding sequence is TGTGCCAGTACTATCGGGACAGGGGCCATTTTCGCTGAAGCTTTCTTT.

J is TRBJ1-1 and V is TRBV28; no firm D call. The CDR3 is 15 amino acids. Trimming cost V 7 bases and J 6 bases, with 21 bases left between them. Per germline, CDR1 MDHEN and CDR2 SYDVKM. CDR3 sequence: CASTDRPGITAEAFF. CDR3 nucleotide sequence: TGTGCCAGCACCGACCGACCAGGTATAACGGCTGAAGCTTTCTTT.

The rearrangement uses TRBV5-1 and TRBJ2-5, with D perhaps TRBD1 (7 bases). Germline CDR1 reads SGHRS; CDR2 reads YFSETQ. Deletions cut 5 bases from V and 5 bases from J, with 16 bases between. The CDR3 is 14 amino acids. CDR3 DNA: TGCGCCAGCAGAGGAGGGGGCGCGAGGGAGACCCAGTACTTC. This gives the protein CASRGGGARETQYF.

The genes are TRBV29-1 and TRBJ1-5; perhaps TRBD1 as D (5 bases). There are 13 residues in the CDR3. V was cut by 5 bases and J by 1 base, with 9 bases left in between. Germline assignment: CDR1 SQVTM and CDR2 ANQGSEA. The CDR3 region has the DNA TGCAGCGTTAAAGGGGCCAGCAATCAGCCCCAGCATTTT. Translated: CSVKGASNQPQHF. Using reference TRBV29-1 and TRBJ1-5 for the parts outside the CDR3, the full variable domain is SAVISQKPSRDICQRGTSLTIQCQVDSQVTMMFWYRQQPGQSLTLIATANQGSEATYESGFVIDKFPISRPNLTFSTLTVSNMSPEDSSIYLCSVKGASNQPQHFGDGTRLSIL.

The gene calls are TRBV6-6 and TRBJ2-7; TRBD1 aligns across 9 bases. The CDR3 loop spans 14 amino acids. Losses at the gene ends were 4 bases for V and 7 bases for J; bases not matched to a gene: 8. CDR1 MNHNY and CDR2 SVGAGI come from the germline V gene (reference sequence). CDR3 loop: CASSLGQGLVEQYF. The CDR3 DNA is TGTGCCAGCAGTTTGGGACAGGGCCTAGTTGAGCAGTACTTC.

J is TRBJ1-1 and V is TRBV19; TRBD1 matches at 7 bases. The CDR3 is 14 residues long. Losses at the gene ends were 3 bases for V and 1 base for J; bases not matched to a gene: 2. CDR1 and CDR2 (germline): LNHDA, SQIVND (reference sequence). The CDR3 loop is CASSIGTANTEAFF. The CDR3 nucleotides are TGTGCCAGTAGTATCGGGACAGCGAACACTGAAGCTTTCTTT. The full variable domain, rest sourced from reference TRBV19 and TRBJ1-1, is DGGITQSPKYLFRKEGQNVTLSCEQNLNHDAMYWYRQDPGQGLRLIYYSQIVNDFQKGDIAEGYSVSREKKESFPLTVTSAQKNPTAFYLCASSIGTANTEAFFGQGTRLTVV.

This chain joins TRBV30 and TRBJ2-3; maybe TRBD1 (5 bases). The CDR3 loop spans 16 amino acids. With 0 bases removed from V and 5 bases from J, the gap between germline ends came to 18 bases. Germline CDR1 reads GTSNPN; CDR2 reads SVGIG (reference sequence). The CDR3 sequence: CAWSVGAARRRDTQYF. In nucleotides, the CDR3 is TGTGCCTGGAGTGTAGGGGCGGCGCGGAGAAGAGATACGCAGTATTTT.